Listed below are T cell receptor beta chains from one sample, sequenced in a study of regulatory T cells in long-lasting Graves disease. TCRdb independently ran MiXCR on the multiplex PCR reads; one entry per CDR3 protein. Of about 430,000 distinct CDR3 sequences listed, 21% are singletons. This sample comprised peripheral blood mononuclear cells (PBMCs), obtained when the disease was refractory, from a patient treated with antithyroid drugs. These receptors were obtained from a female donor with Graves disease. Both conserved end residues are part of each CDR3. The D gene is left open where the match is weak. Expanded clones are given a class, and other clones once, few, many or no size at all.

- | - | TRBJ1-6 | TRBV4-2 | TGTGCCAGCAGCCTCGACAGTGTTTCCTTCAAAAATTCACCCCTCCACTTT | CASSLDSVSFKNSPLHF
many | - | TRBJ1-1 | TRBV11-2 | TGTGCCAGCAGCTTGAGGGGATCTGGGGCTGAAGCTTTCTTT | CASSLRGSGAEAFF
- | - | TRBJ2-3 | TRBV28 | TGTGCCAGCAGTTTGGCTAGCGACGGCACAGATACGCAGTATTTT | CASSLASDGTDTQYF
- | TRBD2 | TRBJ2-7 | TRBV20-1 | TGCGGCCCACTAGCGGGAGTTCCCTACGAGCAGTACTTC | CGPLAGVPYEQYF
- | - | TRBJ2-7 | TRBV6-5 | TGTGCCAGCAGTTACGGACGGACACCGAATTTCTACGAGCAGTACTTC | CASSYGRTPNFYEQYF
many | - | TRBJ1-1 | TRBV28 | TGTGCCAGCAGTTTAGGACAGCTCCTGAACACTGAAGCTTTCTTT | CASSLGQLLNTEAFF
many | - | TRBJ2-2 | TRBV2 | TGTGCCAGCAGTGCCGGGACAACGACCGGGGAGCTGTTTTTT | CASSAGTTTGELFF
many | TRBD2 | TRBJ2-7 | TRBV6-1 | TGTGCCAGCAGTCTAGCGGGGGTTCCGCCCAATTACGAGCAGTACTTC | CASSLAGVPPNYEQYF
many | - | TRBJ1-2 | TRBV28 | TGTGCCAGCGTAAAGATATCCAATTCCTATGGCTACACCTTC | CASVKISNSYGYTF
few | - | TRBJ2-5 | TRBV11-2 | TGTGCCAGCAGCTCCTCCTCCCAGGGAACGACCCAGTACTTC | CASSSSSQGTTQYF
- | TRBD1 | TRBJ1-1 | TRBV27 | TGTGCCAGCAGTTCCTACAGGACAGGGGGCGCTTTCTTT | CASSSYRTGGAFF
many | - | TRBJ2-2 | TRBV6-1 | TGTGCCAGCAGACCACAGGAGACCGGGGAGCTGTTTTTT | CASRPQETGELFF
many | - | TRBJ1-2 | TRBV27 | TGTGCCAGCAGTTTAAGTTGGGCCGCCTATGGCTACACCTTC | CASSLSWAAYGYTF
- | - | TRBJ1-1 | TRBV14 | TGTGCCAGCAGCCAAGGGCTGAGGACTGAAGCTTTCTTT | CASSQGLRTEAFF
many | TRBD2 | TRBJ2-7 | TRBV2 | TGTGCCGAGGGGGGTAGCGGGAGGGTGCACGAGCAGTACTTC | CAEGGSGRVHEQYF
many | TRBD1 | TRBJ1-2 | TRBV20-1 | TGCAGTGCTAGCCGACAAGACAGGGTGTACGGCTATGGCTACACCTTC | CSASRQDRVYGYGYTF